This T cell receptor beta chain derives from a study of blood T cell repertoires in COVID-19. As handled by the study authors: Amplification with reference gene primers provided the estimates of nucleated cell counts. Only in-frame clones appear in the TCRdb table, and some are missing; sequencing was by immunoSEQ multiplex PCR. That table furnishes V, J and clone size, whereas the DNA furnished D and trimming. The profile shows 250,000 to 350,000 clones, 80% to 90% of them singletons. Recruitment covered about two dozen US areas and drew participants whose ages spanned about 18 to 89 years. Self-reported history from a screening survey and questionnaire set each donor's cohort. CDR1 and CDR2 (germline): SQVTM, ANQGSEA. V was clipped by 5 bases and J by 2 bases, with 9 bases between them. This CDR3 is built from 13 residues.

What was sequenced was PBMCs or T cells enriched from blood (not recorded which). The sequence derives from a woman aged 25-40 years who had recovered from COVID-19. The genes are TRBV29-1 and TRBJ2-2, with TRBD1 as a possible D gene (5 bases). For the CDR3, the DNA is TGCAGCGTTACGACAGTCAACACCGGGGAGCTGTTTTTT. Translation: CSVTTVNTGELFF.